This entry features one T cell receptor (beta chain) sequence. The TCR beta CDR3 regions underwent amplification using RNA transcripts as the source. TCR CDR3 underwent first-round RT-PCR with the HTBI primer set. TCRdb re-called the multiplex PCR reads through MiXCR, storing one row per CDR3 protein. The sample includes approximately 500,000 distinct CDR3 sequences, around 42% of them seen just once. The sample comes from a study of T cells in Graves' hyperthyroidism and ophthalmopathy. The V gene's germline CDR1 is DFQATT and CDR2 SNEGSKA (reference sequence). V was trimmed by 1 base and J by 11 bases, leaving 19 bases between them. The length of the CDR3 is 14 residues. Thyroid ultrasound, orbital computed tomography, clinical symptoms, and serum thyroxine and TRAb underpinned diagnoses.

This clonotype was obtained from a woman younger than 30 with Graves' hyperthyroidism. This chain uses TRBV20-1 with TRBJ2-3; the D gene is possibly TRBD2 (6 bases). Sequences were obtained from peripheral blood or thyroid tissue (not recorded which). This CDR3 is CSARVRRGYNEQYF. The DNA for the CDR3 is TGCAGTGCTAGAGTGCGGAGGGGTTACAATGAGCAGTATTTT.